The rows below give T cell receptor beta chains drawn from one sample of a study of post-analysis software for immune sequencing data. TCRdb itself ran the PCR reads through MiXCR, one entry per CDR3 protein. The sample lists about half a million distinct CDR3 sequences; approximately 31% were seen once. Source material: blood. These receptors were taken from a girl younger than 18 with multiple sclerosis. The CDR3 runs from the conserved cysteine through the conserved F or W. D genes are given only for firm matches. Not every row has a clone size; where given, it reads once, few, many or a size class.

clone_size: few; cdr3_length: 16; d_call: TRBD2; j_call: TRBJ2-1; v_call: TRBV5-1; cdr3_aa: CASIGTTSGGGNEQFF; cdr3_nt: TGCGCCAGCATCGGCACGACTAGCGGGGGGGGCAATGAGCAGTTCTTC
clone_size: few; cdr3_length: 15; d_call: NA; j_call: TRBJ2-1; v_call: TRBV15; cdr3_aa: CATRVGLTSYNEQFF; cdr3_nt: TGTGCCACCAGGGTTGGCCTTACCTCCTACAATGAGCAGTTCTTC
clone_size: NA; cdr3_length: 15; d_call: NA; j_call: TRBJ1-2; v_call: TRBV5-1; cdr3_aa: CASSFDTFKDYGYTF; cdr3_nt: TGCGCCAGCAGCTTCGATACTTTCAAGGACTATGGCTACACCTTC
clone_size: NA; cdr3_length: 15; d_call: TRBD1; j_call: TRBJ2-7; v_call: TRBV4-1; cdr3_aa: CASSQGGQGEYEQYF; cdr3_nt: TGCGCCAGCAGCCAAGGGGGACAGGGGGAGTACGAGCAGTACTTC
clone_size: few; cdr3_length: 15; d_call: NA; j_call: TRBJ1-2; v_call: TRBV6-5; cdr3_aa: CASSYSSGLDYGYTF; cdr3_nt: TGTGCCAGCAGTTACTCTTCGGGGCTGGACTATGGCTACACCTTC
clone_size: NA; cdr3_length: 15; d_call: NA; j_call: TRBJ1-2; v_call: TRBV5-1; cdr3_aa: CASSLFSREGGGYTF; cdr3_nt: TGCGCCAGCAGCTTGTTTTCCAGGGAGGGAGGCGGCTACACCTTC
clone_size: NA; cdr3_length: 11; d_call: NA; j_call: TRBJ1-2; v_call: TRBV6-2/TRBV6-3; cdr3_aa: CASSYQAGYTF; cdr3_nt: TGTGCCAGCAGTTACCAGGCTGGCTACACCTTC
clone_size: NA; cdr3_length: 16; d_call: NA; j_call: TRBJ2-2; v_call: TRBV28; cdr3_aa: CASYMGPTLNTGELFF; cdr3_nt: TGTGCCAGCTACATGGGGCCAACTCTGAACACCGGGGAGCTGTTTTTT
clone_size: NA; cdr3_length: 13; d_call: NA; j_call: TRBJ1-2; v_call: TRBV14; cdr3_aa: CASSQNRVGGYTF; cdr3_nt: TGTGCCAGCAGCCAGAACAGGGTCGGAGGCTACACCTTC
clone_size: NA; cdr3_length: 15; d_call: TRBD2; j_call: TRBJ2-1; v_call: TRBV12-3/TRBV12-4; cdr3_aa: CASSLWGGPVNEQFF; cdr3_nt: TGTGCCAGCAGTTTATGGGGAGGGCCGGTTAATGAGCAGTTCTTC
clone_size: many; cdr3_length: 16; d_call: NA; j_call: TRBJ2-5; v_call: TRBV15; cdr3_aa: CATSRSTGAGEETQYF; cdr3_nt: TGTGCCACCAGCAGGTCAACAGGGGCGGGAGAAGAGACCCAGTACTTC
clone_size: NA; cdr3_length: 15; d_call: NA; j_call: TRBJ1-5; v_call: TRBV20-1; cdr3_aa: CSASTGQYSNQPQHF; cdr3_nt: TGCAGTGCTTCCACGGGGCAGTATAGCAATCAGCCCCAGCATTTT
clone_size: NA; cdr3_length: 12; d_call: NA; j_call: TRBJ2-5; v_call: TRBV29-1; cdr3_aa: CSVVTAQETQYF; cdr3_nt: TGCAGCGTTGTGACAGCCCAAGAGACCCAGTACTTC
clone_size: few; cdr3_length: 17; d_call: NA; j_call: TRBJ2-3; v_call: TRBV27; cdr3_aa: CASSLYGGGGGTDTQYF; cdr3_nt: TGTGCCAGCAGTTTATATGGCGGGGGCGGTGGCACAGATACGCAGTATTTT
clone_size: few; cdr3_length: 15; d_call: NA; j_call: TRBJ2-5; v_call: TRBV29-1; cdr3_aa: CSVGVSGMDQETQYF; cdr3_nt: TGCAGCGTTGGGGTGTCAGGGATGGACCAAGAGACCCAGTACTTC
clone_size: many; cdr3_length: 13; d_call: NA; j_call: TRBJ1-2; v_call: TRBV10-2; cdr3_aa: CASSDGVAYGYTF; cdr3_nt: TGCGCCAGCAGTGATGGAGTAGCCTATGGCTACACCTTC
clone_size: NA; cdr3_length: 11; d_call: NA; j_call: TRBJ2-1; v_call: TRBV12-3/TRBV12-4; cdr3_aa: CASTDGRAQFF; cdr3_nt: TGTGCCAGCACCGACGGACGGGCCCAGTTCTTC
clone_size: many; cdr3_length: 16; d_call: TRBD2; j_call: TRBJ2-5; v_call: TRBV5-5; cdr3_aa: CASSSAGFSGGETQYF; cdr3_nt: TGTGCCAGCAGCTCCGCCGGGTTCTCCGGGGGGGAGACCCAGTACTTC
clone_size: NA; cdr3_length: 17; d_call: TRBD2; j_call: TRBJ2-5; v_call: TRBV15; cdr3_aa: CATSRAPRVNAGETQDF; cdr3_nt: TGTGCCACCAGCAGAGCCCCACGGGTTAATGCGGGGGAGACCCAGGACTTC
clone_size: NA; cdr3_length: 18; d_call: NA; j_call: TRBJ2-5; v_call: TRBV21-1; cdr3_aa: CASSHREGTGGRRKTQYF; cdr3_nt: TGTGCCAGCAGCCATAGGGAAGGGACAGGGGGGCGTCGAAAGACCCAGTACTTC
clone_size: few; cdr3_length: 15; d_call: NA; j_call: TRBJ2-5; v_call: TRBV7-3; cdr3_aa: CASSQEGLQEETQYF; cdr3_nt: TGTGCCAGCAGCCAAGAGGGCCTGCAGGAAGAGACCCAGTACTTC
clone_size: NA; cdr3_length: 13; d_call: NA; j_call: TRBJ2-3; v_call: TRBV29-1; cdr3_aa: CSVTITHGDTQYF; cdr3_nt: TGCAGCGTCACAATCACCCACGGAGATACGCAGTATTTT
clone_size: NA; cdr3_length: 12; d_call: NA; j_call: TRBJ2-1; v_call: TRBV5-4; cdr3_aa: CASSQQGREQFF; cdr3_nt: TGTGCCAGCAGCCAGCAGGGGAGGGAGCAGTTCTTC
clone_size: few; cdr3_length: 13; d_call: NA; j_call: TRBJ2-5; v_call: TRBV5-4; cdr3_aa: CASSWDGVAEQYF; cdr3_nt: TGTGCCAGCAGCTGGGACGGGGTTGCGGAGCAGTACTTC
clone_size: NA; cdr3_length: 14; d_call: NA; j_call: TRBJ1-1; v_call: TRBV6-5; cdr3_aa: CASSYGGGDTEAFF; cdr3_nt: TGTGCCAGCAGTTACGGAGGGGGAGACACTGAAGCTTTCTTT
clone_size: few; cdr3_length: 14; d_call: NA; j_call: TRBJ1-4; v_call: TRBV4-1; cdr3_aa: CASSHRRLGEKLFF; cdr3_nt: TGCGCCAGCAGCCACCGGAGACTGGGGGAAAAACTGTTTTTT
clone_size: few; cdr3_length: 13; d_call: NA; j_call: TRBJ2-1; v_call: TRBV3-1; cdr3_aa: CASSQVSYNEQFF; cdr3_nt: TGTGCCAGCAGCCAAGTTTCCTACAATGAGCAGTTCTTC
clone_size: NA; cdr3_length: 14; d_call: TRBD2; j_call: TRBJ2-1; v_call: TRBV12-3/TRBV12-4; cdr3_aa: CASSLGTSYNELFF; cdr3_nt: TGTGCCAGCAGTCTCGGGACTAGCTACAATGAGCTGTTCTTC
clone_size: few; cdr3_length: 15; d_call: NA; j_call: TRBJ1-2; v_call: TRBV11-2; cdr3_aa: CASNSYGGINYGYTF; cdr3_nt: TGTGCCAGCAACTCTTACGGGGGGATTAACTATGGCTACACCTTC
clone_size: NA; cdr3_length: 14; d_call: NA; j_call: TRBJ2-7; v_call: TRBV5-5; cdr3_aa: CASSPGPYPYEQYF; cdr3_nt: TGTGCCAGCAGCCCCGGACCTTACCCCTACGAGCAGTACTTC
clone_size: NA; cdr3_length: 14; d_call: NA; j_call: TRBJ2-7; v_call: TRBV11-2; cdr3_aa: CASSLGPGFYEQYF; cdr3_nt: TGTGCCAGCAGCTTAGGGCCAGGGTTTTACGAGCAGTACTTC
clone_size: few; cdr3_length: 14; d_call: NA; j_call: TRBJ2-5; v_call: TRBV29-1; cdr3_aa: CSVEDGLSPRTQYF; cdr3_nt: TGCAGCGTTGAAGATGGTCTTAGCCCTCGGACCCAGTACTTC
clone_size: few; cdr3_length: 16; d_call: NA; j_call: TRBJ2-3; v_call: TRBV20-1; cdr3_aa: CSARGDRRIVADTQYF; cdr3_nt: TGCAGTGCTAGAGGCGACAGGCGGATCGTAGCAGATACGCAGTATTTT
clone_size: NA; cdr3_length: 15; d_call: TRBD2; j_call: TRBJ2-3; v_call: TRBV19; cdr3_aa: CASSIGRGVTDTQYF; cdr3_nt: TGTGCCAGTAGTATAGGGCGGGGGGTCACAGATACGCAGTATTTT
clone_size: few; cdr3_length: 13; d_call: TRBD2; j_call: TRBJ2-1; v_call: TRBV27; cdr3_aa: CASSLWEGREQFF; cdr3_nt: TGTGCCAGCAGTTTGTGGGAGGGCCGCGAGCAGTTCTTC